The entry below describes one TCR beta chain. Here immunoSEQ multiplex PCR was the method, and the copy in TCRdb shows in-frame clones only, minus some. The sample consists of around 90,000 clones, about 90% of them appearing once. These data come from a study of OX40 agonist ivuxolimab in advanced cancers. Across the study: The group had a mean age of around 60 years, ranged from about 20 to 85, and was 80% to 85% male.

The length of the CDR3 is 15 residues. The V and J ends lost 10 bases and 3 bases respectively, with 21 bases between them. Germline CDR1 SGDLS, CDR2 YYNGEE. This receptor was identified in an adult with an advanced solid tumor such as melanoma, head and neck, liver or kidney cancer. The V and J genes are TRBV9 and TRBJ2-3; D may be TRBD1 or TRBD2 (5 bases each). The sequences come from CD4+ or CD8+ T cells sorted from blood, collected in a trial of the OX40 agonist ivuxolimab. In nucleotides, the CDR3 is TGTGCCCCACAGGACGAGGGTCTTCATACAGATACGCAGTATTTT. Protein sequence: CAPQDEGLHTDTQYF.